One and the same sample provided the 5 T cell receptor beta chains below, sequenced in a study of blood T cell repertoires in COVID-19. Method: immunoSEQ multiplex PCR; TCRdb's copy keeps in-frame clones and lacks some. The table records roughly 400,000 clones, over 75% of them present only once. The sequenced sample consisted of PBMCs or T cells enriched from blood (not recorded which). Receptor source: a woman aged 40 to 49 with acute COVID-19.

This chain links TRBV5-1 with TRBJ2-1, with 7 positions matching TRBD1. Germline V gene lookup returns CDR1 SGHRS and CDR2 YFSETQ. There are 16 residues in the CDR3. Trimming at V came to 0 bases and at J to 6 bases, leaving 9 bases not matched to a gene. The DNA for the CDR3 is TGCGCCAGCAGCTTGGGGTCGCGACAGGGATCCAATGAGCAGTTCTTC. It yields the protein CASSLGSRQGSNEQFF.

The V gene is TRBV18, the J gene TRBJ1-2; no clear D gene. Per the germline V gene, CDR1 is KGHSH and CDR2 is LQKENI. Trimming stripped 2 bases from V and 4 bases from J, with 8 bases between. CDR3 size: 13 residues. This CDR3 is CASSPRSFYGYTF. DNA of the CDR3: TGTGCCAGCTCACCAAGGAGCTTCTATGGCTACACCTTC.

The V gene is TRBV21-1, the J gene TRBJ1-3. TRBV21-1 is a listed pseudogene. The length of the CDR3 is 12 residues. CDR3 amino acids: CASRRVGNTIYF. DNA for the CDR3: TGTGCCAGCAGGCGTGTGGGAAACACCATATATTTT.

The chain combines TRBV5-1 with TRBJ2-1, with 15 bases matching TRBD2. Germline V gives CDR1 SGHRS, CDR2 YFSETQ. The CDR3 totals 17 residues. V shed 4 bases, J shed 5 bases, and the junction held 7 bases outside the gene matches. The CDR3 protein is CASSIPGLAGGNNEQFF. The CDR3 nucleotides are TGCGCCAGCAGCATTCCGGGACTAGCGGGGGGAAACAATGAGCAGTTCTTC.

Points on this clone: Other DNA sequences in the same sample also yield this CDR3. The CDR3, as DNA: TGCGCCAGCAGTGAGTCGTCAGGGCGGCATGGCTACACCTTC. Translation: CASSESSGRHGYTF. The V gene is TRBV10-2, the J gene TRBJ1-2; D is possibly TRBD1 (5 bases). Germline CDR1 and CDR2: WSHSY and SAAADI. The CDR3 sequence is 14 residues long. Between the trimmed V and J ends, which lost 0 bases and 6 bases, there was a span of 11 bases.